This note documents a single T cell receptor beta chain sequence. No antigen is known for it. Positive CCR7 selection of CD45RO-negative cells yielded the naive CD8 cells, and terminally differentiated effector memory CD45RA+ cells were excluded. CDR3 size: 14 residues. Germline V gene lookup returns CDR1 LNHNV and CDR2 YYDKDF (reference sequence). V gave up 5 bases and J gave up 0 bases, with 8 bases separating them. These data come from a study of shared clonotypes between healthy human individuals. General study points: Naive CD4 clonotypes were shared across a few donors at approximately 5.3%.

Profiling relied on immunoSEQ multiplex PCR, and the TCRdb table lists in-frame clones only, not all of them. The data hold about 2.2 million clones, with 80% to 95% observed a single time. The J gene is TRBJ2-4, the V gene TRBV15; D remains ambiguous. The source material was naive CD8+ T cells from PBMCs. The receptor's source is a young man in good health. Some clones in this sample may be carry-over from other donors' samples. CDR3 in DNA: TGTGCCACCAGCTACAGTACAGCCAAAAACATTCAGTACTTC. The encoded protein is CATSYSTAKNIQYF.